The 3 T cell receptor beta chains presented below share a single source sample, sequenced in a study of post-analysis software for immune sequencing data (dated by TCRdb to the mid-2010s). The library was built by means of PCR. TCRdb records Illumina HiSeq 2500 as the sequencer. To reduce PCR and sequencing biases, unique molecular identifiers were built into the TCR beta cDNA libraries. TCRdb itself trimmed the public reads at Q25 with fastp, ran MiXCR and retained productive beta chains. Rows matching on CDR3 protein sequence are summarized as one entry with the most common DNA and genes. Present in this sample are hundreds of thousands of distinct CDR3 sequences, roughly 50% of which were seen just once. About 4.8% of the sample goes to the ten largest clones. Points the paper makes about the study in general: Significantly higher frequencies in patients than in controls were found for several TRBV segments, including TRBV5-6, TRBV5-1 and TRBV20-1.

These TCRs are of unknown antigen specificity. Sample: blood. These receptors originate from a girl under 18 with multiple sclerosis.

The V call is TRBV2, the J call TRBJ2-4, with 9 bases matching TRBD1. Unmatched junction bases numbered 6, after V lost 9 bases and J lost 0 bases. Germline V CDR1 and CDR2: SNHLY, FYNNEI. The CDR3 consists of 15 residues. For the CDR3, the DNA is TGTGCCAGTACTAGGACAGGGGTAGCCAAAAACATTCAGTACTTC. It yields the protein CASTRTGVAKNIQYF.

The chain uses TRBV3-1 and TRBJ1-2, with 7 bases identical to TRBD1. Germline values: CDR1 LGHDT, CDR2 YNNKEL (reference sequence). Losses at the gene ends were 0 bases for V and 4 bases for J; bases not matched to a gene: 11. The CDR3 sequence is 17 residues long. CDR3 bases: TGTGCCAGCAGCCAAGATAACAGGGGAATTTTCGGCTATGGCTACACCTTC. This codes for CASSQDNRGIFGYGYTF.

The J gene is TRBJ2-7, the V gene TRBV12-3 or TRBV12-4; 11 nucleotides line up with TRBD2. With 4 bases clipped from V and 10 bases from J, the junction kept 6 bases outside the gene matches. CDR3 length: 13 residues. The CDR3 DNA sequence: TGTGCCAGCAGTTCCGGGACTAGCGGAGCCCAGTACTTC. Its protein is CASSSGTSGAQYF.